This TCR beta chain appears in the sequencing data of a study of T cells expressing NK-cell markers. TCRdb re-called the 5' RACE reads and gives one entry per CDR3 protein, without DNA. In all, the sample yields fewer than 400,000 distinct CDR3 sequences. This TCR derives from a woman aged 45-60 years in good health. The sequenced sample consisted of blood T cells: a sorted CD56 or NKG2C T cell subset, CD4+ or CD8+ T cells, or bulk PBMC T cells (not recorded which).

The CDR3 loop reads CASSPPGPLLTEAFF. This chain joins TRBV5-4 and TRBJ1-1; TCRdb reports TRBD1, a call that lacks DNA to check it against. This CDR3 has 15 residues. Germline CDR1 is SGHNT and CDR2 is YYREEE (reference sequence).